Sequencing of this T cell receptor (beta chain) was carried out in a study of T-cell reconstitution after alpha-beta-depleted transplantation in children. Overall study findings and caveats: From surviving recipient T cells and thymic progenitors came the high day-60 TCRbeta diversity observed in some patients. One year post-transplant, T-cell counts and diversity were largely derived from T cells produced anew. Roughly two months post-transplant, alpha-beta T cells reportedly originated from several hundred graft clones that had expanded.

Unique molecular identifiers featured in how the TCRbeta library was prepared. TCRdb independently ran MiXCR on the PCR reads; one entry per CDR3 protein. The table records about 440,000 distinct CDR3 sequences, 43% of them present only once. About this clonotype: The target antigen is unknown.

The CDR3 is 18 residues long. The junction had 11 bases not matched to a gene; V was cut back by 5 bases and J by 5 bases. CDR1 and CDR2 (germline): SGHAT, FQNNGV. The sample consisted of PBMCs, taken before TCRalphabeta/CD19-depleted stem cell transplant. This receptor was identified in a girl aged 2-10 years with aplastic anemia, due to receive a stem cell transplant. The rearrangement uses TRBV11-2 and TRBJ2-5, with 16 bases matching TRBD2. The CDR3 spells CASSGVGLAGGRMETQYF. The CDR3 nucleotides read TGTGCCAGCAGCGGGGTGGGACTAGCGGGAGGGAGAATGGAGACCCAGTACTTC.